The subject of this entry is one T cell receptor (beta chain). Its antigen is still unknown. The sample holds no much larger clone one base away, and base qualities are not on file. This record belongs to a study of OX40 agonist ivuxolimab in advanced cancers. In the study overall: Ivuxolimab, which targeted the costimulatory receptor OX40 (CD134), was an agonistic, fully human IgG2 monoclonal antibody. Intravenous ivuxolimab was administered to patients every 2 weeks at six dose levels: 0.01, 0.1, 0.3, 1.5, 3 and 10 mg/kg. Of the roughly 51 dose-escalation patients, hepatocellular carcinoma was present in roughly 19, melanoma in about 15, renal cell carcinoma in 9 and head and neck cancer in 9. A male proportion of nearly 85% and a mean age of about 60 years, ranging from about 20 to 85, were recorded for the dose-escalation cohort. Prior anti-PD-1, anti-PD-L1 or anti-CTLA-4 therapy was permitted, and checkpoint inhibitors had been received by roughly two fifths of dose-escalation patients. Partial responses were achieved by three dose-escalation patients, of whom one had hepatocellular carcinoma and two had cutaneous melanoma. The point of sequencing TCRbeta in the periphery was to test whether ivuxolimab changed TCR sequence diversity and drove clonal T-cell expansion. The monotherapy dose-escalation portion (N ≈ 56 patients) of the phase I ivuxolimab trial is reported in the paper. What the authors observed across the whole study: In the 0.1-3.0 mg/kg groups, partial responders were among the patients with the lowest normalized peripheral clonal expansion, particularly in CD8+ T cells. After ivuxolimab, CD8+ T cells had more expanded clones than CD4+ T cells on average. Low levels of normalized T-cell clonal expansion were also seen in some nonresponding patients. The antigen specificity of the clonally expanded peripheral T cells was not determined. At doses of 0.1 to 3.0 mg/kg, clonal expansion of both CD4+ and CD8+ T cells in blood was seen between baseline and week 6.

Genomic DNA was isolated from the sorted cells so that the TCRbeta CDR3 region could be sequenced. The immunoSEQ Assay was used to sequence the TCRbeta CDR3 regions. As stored in TCRdb, this immuneACCESS dataset retains in-frame rearrangements with V and J assigned. A fraction of the clones does not appear; measured against another copy, unresolved V genes explain less than half of the discrepancy, and the remainder lacks a known reason. A total of roughly 67,000 clones appear in this sample, approximately 80% of them only once. The ten largest clones take up about 1.6% of the sample. The trial excluded patients who had a history of autoimmune disease or were on systemic immunosuppression. Peripheral blood for TCR sequencing was collected from all dose cohorts at baseline, on cycle 4 day 1, and on cycle 7 day 1. The samples were drawn from a first-in-human, open-label, multicenter phase I dose-escalation trial of ivuxolimab. Adults with locally advanced or metastatic melanoma, renal cell carcinoma, hepatocellular carcinoma or head and neck squamous cell carcinoma were enrolled in the trial. CD4+ and CD8+ T cells were sorted separately from peripheral blood before TCR sequencing.

The sequence came from an adult with an advanced solid tumor such as melanoma, head and neck, liver or kidney cancer. The specimen comprised CD4+ or CD8+ T cells sorted from blood, sampled in a trial of the OX40 agonist ivuxolimab.

The DNA sequence is given as TGTGCCAGCAGTCGTGCCTTAGGCAGGGGGAAGCATTTT. The translation is CASSRALGRGKHF. The rearrangement joined TRBV28 to TRBJ1-5; TRBD1 fits 7 bases in the junction. CDR1 and CDR2 are read off the germline V gene as MDHEN and SYDVKM. The CDR3 measures 13 amino acids from cysteine to phenylalanine. This entry keeps only the CDR3 DNA: 39 bases, framed from base 1. Trimming removed 5 bases from V and 14 bases from J; the gene matches leave 12 bases unexplained.